This TCR beta chain was recorded in a study of blood T cell repertoires in COVID-19. The CDR3 contains 19 residues. The V and J ends lost 3 bases and 0 bases respectively, with 21 bases between them. Germline CDR1 SGHTA, CDR2 FQGNSA. Assay: immunoSEQ multiplex PCR; the TCRdb copy retains only in-frame clones and omits some. This table holds 130,000 to 150,000 clones, 85% to 90% found once. This receptor was obtained from a middle-aged man with active or convalescent COVID-19. The chain combines TRBV7-2 with TRBJ2-4; possibly TRBD1 for D (5 bases). Sequencing used peripheral blood. The CDR3 DNA is TGTGCCAGCAGCTTCCAATTCCGCGACAGTAAACTAGCCAAAAACATTCAGTACTTC. This translates into CASSFQFRDSKLAKNIQYF.